A single sample gave rise to the 26 T cell receptor beta chains below, sequenced in a study of blood T cell repertoires in COVID-19. The repertoire was sequenced with immunoSEQ multiplex PCR; TCRdb's copy has only in-frame clones and lacks some. The table includes about 250,000 clones, roughly 80% detected once. Sequencing was performed on peripheral blood. All receptors derive from a person aged 65-85 years with COVID-19, enrolled during active disease.

The chain combines TRBV29-1 with TRBJ1-2; D is uncertain. V was clipped by 7 bases and J by 3 bases, with 12 bases between them. The CDR3 has 12 residues. Per germline, CDR1 SQVTM and CDR2 ANQGSEA. CDR3 sequence reads: CSGLYTDYGYTF. CDR3 nucleotides: TGCAGCGGATTGTACACCGACTATGGCTACACCTTC.

This clone was observed once. This chain links TRBV5-1 with TRBJ2-2; 8 nucleotides match TRBD2. This CDR3 contains 15 residues. V gave up 2 bases and J gave up 4 bases; unmatched junction bases: 4. CDR1 and CDR2 from the germline V gene are SGHRS and YFSETQ. The CDR3 loop reads CASSFLGGATGELFF. Written as DNA, the CDR3 is TGCGCCAGCAGCTTTCTCGGGGGGGCCACCGGGGAGCTGTTTTTT.

This clone was detected a few times. The chain couples TRBV18 to TRBJ2-7; 7 bases map to TRBD1. CDR3 length: 15 amino acids. Germline assignment: CDR1 KGHSH and CDR2 LQKENI. V dropped 3 bases and J dropped 0; count of bases not matched to a gene: 5. CDR3 region: CASSPMTGTSYEQYF. The CDR3 DNA is TGTGCCAGCTCACCCATGACAGGGACCTCCTACGAGCAGTACTTC. Full variable domain (outside the CDR3, taken from reference TRBV18 and TRBJ2-7): NAGVMQNPRHLVRRRGQEARLRCSPMKGHSHVYWYRQLPEEGLKFMVYLQKENIIDESGMPKERFSAEFPKEGPSILRIQQVVRGDSAAYFCASSPMTGTSYEQYFGPGTRLTVT.

The rearrangement joins TRBV5-1 to TRBJ2-1, with 8 bases fitting TRBD2. CDR1 is SGHRS, CDR2 YFSETQ, per germline. Trimming removed 0 bases from V and 7 bases from J; junction bases left unmatched: 6. The CDR3 sequence is 15 residues long. The CDR3 region is CASSLAAGVPNEQFF. The CDR3 DNA sequence: TGCGCCAGCAGCTTGGCAGCGGGAGTGCCAAATGAGCAGTTCTTC.

The J gene is TRBJ2-5, the V gene TRBV7-8; no clear D gene. The CDR3 has 12 residues. The V end was cut by 1 base, the J end by 9 bases, with 9 bases between. Germline V gene sequence: CDR1 SGHVS, CDR2 FQNEAQ. The CDR3 sequence is CASSLDSRSQYF. CDR3 DNA sequence: TGTGCCAGCAGCTTAGACAGTAGGTCCCAGTACTTC.

This clone appeared a few times. CDR3 coding DNA: TGTGCCAGCAGGGCCGGGATCCAAAGGCGCGATACGCAGTATTTT. Its translation: CASRAGIQRRDTQYF. The genes are TRBV5-8 and TRBJ2-3; D possibly corresponds to TRBD2 (5 bases). Germline V CDR1 and CDR2: SGHTS, YDEGEE. V was clipped by 5 bases and J by 6 bases, with 19 bases between them. This CDR3 comprises 15 residues.

The chain joins TRBV12-3 or TRBV12-4 to TRBJ1-2; 10 bases agree with TRBD1. This CDR3 is 13 amino acids long. V shed 8 bases, J shed 7 bases, and the junction held 7 bases outside the gene matches. CDR3 coding DNA: TGTGCCAGCTACGCTGGGACAGGGGTTGGCTACACCTTC. It specifies CASYAGTGVGYTF.

The chain has TRBV7-2 and TRBJ1-6; 8 nucleotides agree with TRBD1. This CDR3 is 13 amino acids long. Germline V gene data show CDR1 as SGHTA and CDR2 as FQGNSA. Trimming cost V 5 bases and J 9 bases; bases outside gene matches: 3. This CDR3 reads CASSTDRGSPLHF. For the CDR3, the DNA is TGTGCCAGCAGCACCGACAGGGGTTCACCCCTCCACTTT.

J is TRBJ2-7 and V is TRBV7-9; 10 positions match TRBD2. The ends lost 5 bases at V and 3 bases at J; junction bases unmatched: 10. The germline CDR1 and CDR2 sequences are SEHNR and FQNEAQ (reference sequence). This CDR3 region has 16 residues. CDR3 sequence: CASSHRKGLAFYEQYF. CDR3 nucleotides: TGTGCCAGCAGCCACAGAAAGGGACTAGCGTTCTACGAGCAGTACTTC. The full variable domain, rest sourced from reference TRBV7-9 and TRBJ2-7, is DTGVSQNPRHKITKRGQNVTFRCDPISEHNRLYWYRQTLGQGPEFLTYFQNEAQLEKSRLLSDRFSAERPKGSFSTLEIQRTEQGDSAMYLCASSHRKGLAFYEQYFGPGTRLTVT.

CDR3 nucleotides: TGTGCCAGCAGCCAAGATAGGGGACCCCTCCACTTT. It is translated as CASSQDRGPLHF. V gene TRBV4-2 combines with J gene TRBJ1-6; a possible D gene is TRBD1 (5 bases). V gave up 0 bases and J gave up 12 bases, with 6 bases separating them. The germline V gene has CDR1 LGHNA and CDR2 YNFKEQ. The length of the CDR3 is 12 residues.

This sequence joins TRBV4-1 and TRBJ1-2, with 9 positions matching TRBD1. V shed 6 bases, J shed 6 bases, and the junction held 14 bases outside the gene matches. This CDR3 is 16 amino acids long. Germline V gene data show CDR1 as MGHRA and CDR2 as YSYEKL. As DNA, the CDR3 is TGCGCCAGCAGAGTCCCGGGACAGGGCGCCGGCCATGGCTACACCTTC. Translation gives CASRVPGQGAGHGYTF.

The sample holds one count of this clone. The chain is built from TRBV6-6 and TRBJ2-7; perhaps TRBD1 as D (6 bases). Trimming shortened V by 2 bases and J by 7 bases, and 21 bases separated the two germline ends. The CDR3 consists of 16 residues. Germline CDR1 is MNHNY and CDR2 is SVGAGI (reference sequence). As DNA, the CDR3 is TGTGCCAGCAGTTACAGTCTGGGGGCCCCCCGGGGTGAGCAGTACTTC. Its protein product is CASSYSLGAPRGEQYF.

The V gene is TRBV4-1, the J gene TRBJ2-1; D may be TRBD2 (7 bases). The germline V gene encodes CDR1 MGHRA and CDR2 YSYEKL. The CDR3 sequence is 15 residues long. V gave up 6 bases and J gave up 4 bases, with 16 bases separating them. The CDR3 region is CASSVGGTIYNEQFF. CDR3 coding DNA: TGCGCCAGCAGTGTCGGGGGGACAATTTACAATGAGCAGTTCTTC.

This clone was recorded only once. The J gene is TRBJ2-3, the V gene TRBV9; D is ambiguous. Trimming took 0 bases from V and 4 from J, leaving 6 bases between them. The CDR3 has 13 residues. Germline assignment: CDR1 SGDLS and CDR2 YYNGEE. The CDR3 loop is CASSVGYADTQYF. The CDR3 DNA follows: TGTGCCAGCAGCGTAGGCTATGCAGATACGCAGTATTTT.

This clone was observed once. The chain couples TRBV5-4 to TRBJ2-7, with 9 bases identical to TRBD2. The V and J ends lost 0 bases and 2 bases, in that order; junction bases with no gene match: 3. CDR1 SGHNT and CDR2 YYREEE come from the germline V gene (reference sequence). The CDR3 length is 15 residues. CDR3 sequence reads: CASSLEASGAYEQYF. The CDR3 DNA follows: TGTGCCAGCAGCTTGGAGGCTAGCGGGGCCTACGAGCAGTACTTC.

V is TRBV5-1 and J is TRBJ1-3, with 10 bases identical to TRBD1. The germline CDR1 and CDR2 sequences are SGHRS and YFSETQ. The CDR3 covers 16 residues. V was pared by 4 bases and J by 0 bases, with 4 bases of the junction left unmatched. The CDR3 reads CASSATGGNSGNTIYF. CDR3 nucleotides: TGCGCCAGCAGCGCGACAGGGGGCAACTCTGGAAACACCATATATTTT.

The rearrangement links TRBV28 to TRBJ2-3; 12 bases match TRBD1. The CDR3 runs to 16 residues. Trimming cost V 3 bases and J 5 bases; bases outside gene matches: 6. CDR1 and CDR2 (germline): MDHEN, SYDVKM. This CDR3 reads CASSLVGQGAEDTQYF. CDR3 sequence (DNA): TGTGCCAGCAGTTTGGTGGGACAGGGGGCGGAAGATACGCAGTATTTT.

V usage is TRBV27 and J usage is TRBJ2-1, with TRBD1 matching over 11 bases. With V trimmed by 6 bases and J by 10 bases, 14 bases remained unmatched. This CDR3 is built from 16 residues. Germline V CDR1 and CDR2: MNHEY, SMNVEV (reference sequence). The chain's CDR3 is CASSLHGTGGSGEQFF. CDR3 in DNA: TGTGCCAGCAGCCTCCATGGGACAGGGGGGTCCGGGGAGCAGTTCTTC.

This chain uses TRBV6-2 or TRBV6-3 with TRBJ1-1, with a possible D match to TRBD1 (6 bases). Germline loops: CDR1 MNHEY, CDR2 SVGEGT. The CDR3 loop spans 17 amino acids. Trimming removed 2 bases from V and 4 bases from J, with 20 bases in between. The CDR3 bases are TGTGCCAGCAGTTACAGGGACACCTCTACAAGGGGCACTGAAGCTTTCTTT. Translated: CASSYRDTSTRGTEAFF.

The chain joins TRBV7-9 to TRBJ2-2; possible D gene TRBD1, 5 bases. Looked up from germline, CDR1 is SEHNR and CDR2 is FQNEAQ (reference sequence). The CDR3 contains 16 residues. V lost 1 base, J lost 0 bases, and 9 bases lay in between. CDR3 nucleotides: TGTGCCAGCAGCTTAGAGGGGTTGGCGAACACCGGGGAGCTGTTTTTT. It encodes CASSLEGLANTGELFF.

This clone has just one count. J is TRBJ2-2 and V is TRBV24-1; 9 nucleotides match TRBD1. V gave up 1 base and J gave up 0 bases; unmatched junction bases: 11. CDR3 length equals 20 residues. Per the germline V gene, CDR1 is KGHDR and CDR2 is SFDVKD. CDR3 sequence reads: CATSDLPPPGTGSNTGELFF. CDR3 nucleotides: TGTGCCACCAGTGATTTACCCCCCCCCGGGACAGGGTCGAACACCGGGGAGCTGTTTTTT.

A word on this clone: The sample carries other DNA sequences with the same CDR3. V is TRBV9 and J is TRBJ1-5; 8 nucleotides align to TRBD1. J gave up 4 bases and V 2 bases, and 5 bases lay outside the gene matches. Germline CDR1 reads SGDLS; CDR2 reads YYNGEE. This CDR3 region has 15 residues. CDR3 loop: CASSVGQGLNQPQHF. As DNA, the CDR3 is TGTGCCAGCAGCGTCGGACAGGGACTTAATCAGCCCCAGCATTTT.

This chain joins TRBV7-3 and TRBJ2-1; perhaps TRBD2 as D (6 bases). There are 12 residues in the CDR3. Trimming cost V 5 bases and J 8 bases, with 10 bases left between them. Germline V gene data show CDR1 as SGHTA and CDR2 as FQGTGA. CDR3 region: CASSLTRDEQFF. The CDR3, as DNA: TGTGCCAGCAGCCTGACTAGGGATGAGCAGTTCTTC.

This chain uses TRBV5-6 with TRBJ2-1, with 10 positions matching TRBD2. CDR1 is SGHDT, CDR2 YYEEEE, per germline. V was clipped by 7 bases and J by 6 bases; unmatched bases: 13. The CDR3 totals 16 residues. CDR3 amino acids: CASANGKIAGGNEQFF. CDR3 nucleotide sequence: TGTGCCAGCGCTAACGGGAAAATAGCGGGGGGCAATGAGCAGTTCTTC.

This chain uses TRBV5-1 with TRBJ2-5; 11 bases agree with TRBD2. Germline V gives CDR1 SGHRS, CDR2 YFSETQ. The junction had 1 base not matched to a gene; V was cut back by 0 bases and J by 3 bases. The CDR3 contains 15 residues. CDR3 protein: CASSLGLAGKETQYF. The CDR3 region has the DNA TGCGCCAGCAGCTTGGGACTAGCGGGGAAAGAGACCCAGTACTTC.

The J gene is TRBJ2-7, the V gene TRBV7-2; no reliable D call. The CDR3 consists of 15 residues. CDR1 is SGHTA and CDR2 is FQGNSA in the germline V gene. V was clipped by 0 bases and J by 0 bases, with 9 bases between them. This CDR3 is CASSLAAASSYEQYF. As DNA, the CDR3 is TGTGCCAGCAGCTTAGCGGCGGCGAGCTCCTACGAGCAGTACTTC.